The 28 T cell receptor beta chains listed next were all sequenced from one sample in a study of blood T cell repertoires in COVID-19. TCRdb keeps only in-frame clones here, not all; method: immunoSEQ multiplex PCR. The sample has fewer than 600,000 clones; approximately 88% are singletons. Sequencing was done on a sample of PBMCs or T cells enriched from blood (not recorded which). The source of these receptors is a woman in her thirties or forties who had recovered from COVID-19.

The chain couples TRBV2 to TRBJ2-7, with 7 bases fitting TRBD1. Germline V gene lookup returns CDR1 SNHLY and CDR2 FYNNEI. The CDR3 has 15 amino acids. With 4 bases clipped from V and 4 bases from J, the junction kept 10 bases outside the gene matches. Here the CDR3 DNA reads TGTGCCAGCAGTGGACCCGGGACAGCCTCGTACGAGCAGTACTTC. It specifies CASSGPGTASYEQYF. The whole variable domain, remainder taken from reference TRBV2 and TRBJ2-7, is EPEVTQTPSHQVTQMGQEVILRCVPISNHLYFYWYRQILGQKVEFLVSFYNNEISEKSEIFDDQFSVERPDGSNFTLKIRSTKLEDSAMYFCASSGPGTASYEQYFGPGTRLTVT.

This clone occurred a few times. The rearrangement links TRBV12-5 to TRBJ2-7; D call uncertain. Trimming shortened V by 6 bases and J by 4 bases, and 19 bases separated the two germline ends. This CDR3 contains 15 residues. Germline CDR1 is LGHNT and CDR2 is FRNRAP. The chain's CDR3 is CASGPPNMALYEQYF. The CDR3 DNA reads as TGTGCTAGTGGCCCCCCAAACATGGCCTTATACGAGCAGTACTTC.

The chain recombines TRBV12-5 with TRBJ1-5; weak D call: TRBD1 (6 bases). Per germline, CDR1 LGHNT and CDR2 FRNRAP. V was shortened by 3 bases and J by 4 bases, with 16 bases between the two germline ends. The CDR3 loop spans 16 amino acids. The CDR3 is CASGFRPWGPNQPQHF. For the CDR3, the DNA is TGTGCTAGTGGTTTTCGGCCATGGGGGCCAAATCAGCCCCAGCATTTT.

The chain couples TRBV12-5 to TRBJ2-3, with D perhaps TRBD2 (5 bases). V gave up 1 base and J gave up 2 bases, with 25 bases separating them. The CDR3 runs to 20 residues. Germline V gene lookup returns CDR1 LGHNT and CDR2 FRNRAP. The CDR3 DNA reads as TGTGCTAGTGGTTTGGCCCGTTTGGGCGGAGGCGCGACACACACAGATACGCAGTATTTT. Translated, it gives CASGLARLGGGATHTDTQYF. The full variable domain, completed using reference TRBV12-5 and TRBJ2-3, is DARVTQTPRHKVTEMGQEVTMRCQPILGHNTVFWYRQTMMQGLELLAYFRNRAPLDDSGMPKDRFSAEMPDATLATLKIQPSEPRDSAVYFCASGLARLGGGATHTDTQYFGPGTRLTVL.

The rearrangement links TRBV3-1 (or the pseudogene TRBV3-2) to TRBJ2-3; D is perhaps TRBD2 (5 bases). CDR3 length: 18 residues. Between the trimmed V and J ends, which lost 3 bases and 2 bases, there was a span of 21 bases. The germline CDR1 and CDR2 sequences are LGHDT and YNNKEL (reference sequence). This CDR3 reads CASSQAGLLKRDTDTQYF. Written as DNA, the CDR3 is TGTGCCAGCAGCCAGGCGGGTCTGTTGAAACGGGACACAGATACGCAGTATTTT.

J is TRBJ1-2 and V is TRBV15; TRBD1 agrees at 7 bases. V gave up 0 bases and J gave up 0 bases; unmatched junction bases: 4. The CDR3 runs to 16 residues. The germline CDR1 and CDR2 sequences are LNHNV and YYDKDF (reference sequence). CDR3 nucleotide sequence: TGTGCCACCAGCAGAGATGGGCAGGGGGCTAACTATGGCTACACCTTC. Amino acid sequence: CATSRDGQGANYGYTF.

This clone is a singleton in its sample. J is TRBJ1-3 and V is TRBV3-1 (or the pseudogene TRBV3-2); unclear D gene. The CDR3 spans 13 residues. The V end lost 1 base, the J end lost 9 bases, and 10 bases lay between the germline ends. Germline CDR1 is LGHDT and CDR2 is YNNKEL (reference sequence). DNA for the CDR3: TGTGCCAGCAGCCAAGGTCCAGGAGGCACCATATATTTT. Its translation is CASSQGPGGTIYF.

The CDR3 sequence: CATSDGRNEKLFF. The CDR3 nucleotides are TGTGCCACTTCGGACGGGAGGAATGAAAAACTGTTTTTT. The chain couples TRBV7-2 to TRBJ1-4; D uncertain. Germline CDR1 is SGHTA and CDR2 is FQGNSA. V lost 10 bases and J lost 5, with 14 bases in between. CDR3 size: 13 residues. Complete variable domain (other parts from reference TRBV7-2 and TRBJ1-4): GAGVSQSPSNKVTEKGKDVELRCDPISGHTALYWYRQSLGQGLEFLIYFQGNSAPDKSGLPSDRFSAERTGGSVSTLTIQRTQQEDSAVYLCATSDGRNEKLFFGSGTQLSVL.

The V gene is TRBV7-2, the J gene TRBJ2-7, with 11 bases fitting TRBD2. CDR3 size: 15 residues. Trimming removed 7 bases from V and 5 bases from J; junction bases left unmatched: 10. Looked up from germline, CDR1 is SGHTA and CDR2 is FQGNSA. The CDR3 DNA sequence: TGTGCCAGCACCCAGGTAGCGGGAGGGACCCACGAGCAGTACTTC. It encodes CASTQVAGGTHEQYF.

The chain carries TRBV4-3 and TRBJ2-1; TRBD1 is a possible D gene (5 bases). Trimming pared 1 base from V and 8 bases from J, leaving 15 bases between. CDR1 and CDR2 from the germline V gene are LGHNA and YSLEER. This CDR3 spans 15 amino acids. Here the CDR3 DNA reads TGCGCCAGCAGCCAAGTTCTGGATAAGGGGCATGAGCAGTTCTTC. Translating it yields CASSQVLDKGHEQFF.

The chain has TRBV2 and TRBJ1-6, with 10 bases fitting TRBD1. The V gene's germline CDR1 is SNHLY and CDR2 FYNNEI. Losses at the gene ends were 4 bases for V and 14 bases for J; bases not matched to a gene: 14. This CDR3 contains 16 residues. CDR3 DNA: TGTGCCAGCAGTGGGGACAGGGGTTTCGGTTTCAGAGCCCTCCACTTT. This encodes CASSGDRGFGFRALHF.

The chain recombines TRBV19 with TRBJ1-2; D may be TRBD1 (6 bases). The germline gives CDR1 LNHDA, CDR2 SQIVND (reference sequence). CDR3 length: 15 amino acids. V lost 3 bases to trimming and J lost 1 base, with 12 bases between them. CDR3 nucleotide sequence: TGTGCCAGTAGTATTCGCAGGGGCCTTAACTATGGCTACACCTTC. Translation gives CASSIRRGLNYGYTF. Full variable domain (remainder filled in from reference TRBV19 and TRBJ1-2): DGGITQSPKYLFRKEGQNVTLSCEQNLNHDAMYWYRQDPGQGLRLIYYSQIVNDFQKGDIAEGYSVSREKKESFPLTVTSAQKNPTAFYLCASSIRRGLNYGYTFGSGTRLTVV.

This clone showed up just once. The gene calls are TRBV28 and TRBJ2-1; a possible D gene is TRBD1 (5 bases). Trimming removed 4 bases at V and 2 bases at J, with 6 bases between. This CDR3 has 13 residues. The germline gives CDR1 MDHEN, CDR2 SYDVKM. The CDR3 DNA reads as TGTGCCAGCAGTTCGGACACCTACAATGAGCAGTTCTTC. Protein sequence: CASSSDTYNEQFF. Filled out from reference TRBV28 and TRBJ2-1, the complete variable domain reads DVKVTQSSRYLVKRTGEKVFLECVQDMDHENMFWYRQDPGLGLRLIYFSYDVKMKEKGDIPEGYSVSREKKERFSLILESASTNQTSMYLCASSSDTYNEQFFGPGTRLTVL.

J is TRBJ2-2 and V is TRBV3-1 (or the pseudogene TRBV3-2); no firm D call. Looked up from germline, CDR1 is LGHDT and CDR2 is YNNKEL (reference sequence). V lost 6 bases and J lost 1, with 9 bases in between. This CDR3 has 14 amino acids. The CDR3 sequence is CASRSRRNTGELFF. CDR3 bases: TGTGCCAGCAGAAGTCGCAGGAACACCGGGGAGCTGTTTTTT.

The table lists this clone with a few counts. DNA for the CDR3: TGTGCCAGCAGCAAAGATGACAACCTCGCCAGAAACACCATATATTTT. Translation: CASSKDDNLARNTIYF. The chain carries TRBV21-1 and TRBJ1-3; the table's TRBD1 call for D was not verified on the DNA. TRBV21-1 is a pseudogene. There are 16 residues in the CDR3.

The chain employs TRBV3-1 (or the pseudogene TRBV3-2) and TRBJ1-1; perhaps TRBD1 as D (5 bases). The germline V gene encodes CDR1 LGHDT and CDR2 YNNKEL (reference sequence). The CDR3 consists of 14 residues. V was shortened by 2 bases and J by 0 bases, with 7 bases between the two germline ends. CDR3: CASSQQGMNTEAFF. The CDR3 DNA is TGTGCCAGCAGCCAACAGGGTATGAACACTGAAGCTTTCTTT.

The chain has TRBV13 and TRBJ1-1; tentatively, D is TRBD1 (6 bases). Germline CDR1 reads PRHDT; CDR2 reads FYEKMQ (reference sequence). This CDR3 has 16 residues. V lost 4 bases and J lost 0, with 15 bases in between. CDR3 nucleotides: TGTGCCAGCAGCTCGATTAGGACAGCCCTGAACACTGAAGCTTTCTTT. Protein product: CASSSIRTALNTEAFF.

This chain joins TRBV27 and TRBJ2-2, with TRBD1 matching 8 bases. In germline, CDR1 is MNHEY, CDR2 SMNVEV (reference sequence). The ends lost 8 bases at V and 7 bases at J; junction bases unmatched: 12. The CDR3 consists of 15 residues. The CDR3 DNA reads TGTGCCAGCGGATTAGTGGACAGGGAAATCGGGGAGCTGTTTTTT. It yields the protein CASGLVDREIGELFF.

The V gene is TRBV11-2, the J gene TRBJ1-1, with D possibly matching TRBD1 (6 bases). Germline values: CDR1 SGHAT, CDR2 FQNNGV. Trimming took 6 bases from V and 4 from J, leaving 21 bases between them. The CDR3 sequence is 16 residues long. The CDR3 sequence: CASSLLWAGDATEAFF. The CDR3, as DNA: TGTGCCAGCAGTCTACTTTGGGCAGGGGATGCCACTGAAGCTTTCTTT.

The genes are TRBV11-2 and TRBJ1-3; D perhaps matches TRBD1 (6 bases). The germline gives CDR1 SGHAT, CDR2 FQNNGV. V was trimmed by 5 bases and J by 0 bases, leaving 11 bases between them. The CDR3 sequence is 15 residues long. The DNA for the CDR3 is TGTGCCAGCAGCACGCGGACAGCCTCTGGAAACACCATATATTTT. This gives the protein CASSTRTASGNTIYF.

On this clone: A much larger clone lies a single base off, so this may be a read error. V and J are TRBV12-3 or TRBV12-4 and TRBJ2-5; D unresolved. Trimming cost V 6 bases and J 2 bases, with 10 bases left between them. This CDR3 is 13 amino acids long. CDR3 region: CASSPTRQETQYF. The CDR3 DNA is TGTGCCAGCAGCCCGACACGTCAAGAGACCCAGTACTTC.

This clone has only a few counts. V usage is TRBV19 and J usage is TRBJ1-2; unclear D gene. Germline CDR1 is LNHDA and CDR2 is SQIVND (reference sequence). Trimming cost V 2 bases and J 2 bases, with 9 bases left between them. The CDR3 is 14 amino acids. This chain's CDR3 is CASSINRENYGYTF. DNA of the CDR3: TGTGCCAGTAGTATAAACCGGGAGAACTATGGCTACACCTTC. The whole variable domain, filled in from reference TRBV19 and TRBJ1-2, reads DGGITQSPKYLFRKEGQNVTLSCEQNLNHDAMYWYRQDPGQGLRLIYYSQIVNDFQKGDIAEGYSVSREKKESFPLTVTSAQKNPTAFYLCASSINRENYGYTFGSGTRLTVV.

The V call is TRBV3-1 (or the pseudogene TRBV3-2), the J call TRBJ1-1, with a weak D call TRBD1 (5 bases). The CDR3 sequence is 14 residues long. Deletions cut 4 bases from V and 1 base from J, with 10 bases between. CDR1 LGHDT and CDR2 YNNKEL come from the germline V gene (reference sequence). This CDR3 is CASSRFGQNTEAFF. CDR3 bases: TGTGCCAGCAGCCGATTCGGACAGAACACTGAAGCTTTCTTT.

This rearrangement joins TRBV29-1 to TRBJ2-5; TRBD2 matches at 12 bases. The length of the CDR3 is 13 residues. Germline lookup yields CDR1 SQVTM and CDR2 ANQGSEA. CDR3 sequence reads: CSQLAGGPETQYF. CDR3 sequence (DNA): TGCAGTCAACTAGCGGGAGGCCCAGAGACCCAGTACTTC.

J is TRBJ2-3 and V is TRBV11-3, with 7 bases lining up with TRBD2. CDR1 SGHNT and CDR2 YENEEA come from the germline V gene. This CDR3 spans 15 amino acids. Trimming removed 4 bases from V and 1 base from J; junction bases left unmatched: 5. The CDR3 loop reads CASSSVGGGTDTQYF. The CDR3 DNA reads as TGTGCCAGCAGCTCTGTTGGGGGGGGCACAGATACGCAGTATTTT.

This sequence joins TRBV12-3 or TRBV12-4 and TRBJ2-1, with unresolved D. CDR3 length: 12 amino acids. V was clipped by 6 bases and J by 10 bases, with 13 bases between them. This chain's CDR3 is CASSGSRREQFF. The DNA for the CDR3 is TGTGCCAGCAGCGGATCTAGACGGGAGCAGTTCTTC.

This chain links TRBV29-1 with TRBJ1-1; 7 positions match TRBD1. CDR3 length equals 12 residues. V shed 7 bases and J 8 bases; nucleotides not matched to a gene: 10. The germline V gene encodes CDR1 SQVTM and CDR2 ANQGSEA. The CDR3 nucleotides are TGCAGCGCGTCCGATCAGACAGGGGAAGCTTTCTTT. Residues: CSASDQTGEAFF.

This CDR3 reads CASPGQGYLNTEAFF. The DNA of the CDR3 is TGTGCCAGCCCCGGACAGGGATACTTGAACACTGAAGCTTTCTTT. The rearrangement uses TRBV2 and TRBJ1-1, with 8 nucleotides matching TRBD1. Trimming cost V 8 bases and J 0 bases; bases outside gene matches: 8. The CDR3 extends over 15 amino acids. CDR1 SNHLY and CDR2 FYNNEI come from the germline V gene.